This T cell receptor beta chain was captured in a study of T cell responses to AZD1222 COVID-19 vaccine. Findings of the study overall: Just a handful of AZD1222 recipients tested seropositive at baseline. Distributed over spike, vaccine-associated CD4 TCRs predominated at 160-218 and 743-854.

Turning to this clone: Antigen: not known.

Sequencing used immunoSEQ multiplex PCR; TCRdb keeps in-frame clones, though not all of them. The table includes approximately 120,000 clones, around 92% detected once. J lost 1 base, V lost 5 bases, and 10 bases had no gene match. Germline loops: CDR1 SQVTM, CDR2 ANQGSEA. This CDR3 contains 17 residues. The sequence was collected from an adult in good health. The sequencing used peripheral blood, collected on day 0 of AZD1222 vaccination. The genes are TRBV29-1 and TRBJ2-7, with 14 bases aligning to TRBD2. The CDR3 DNA is TGCAGCGTTTATGGGACTAGCGGGAGCCAGGGGTCCTACGAGCAGTACTTC. It translates to CSVYGTSGSQGSYEQYF.